The clone carrying this T cell receptor (beta chain) was observed a handful of times. Antigen specificity is unknown. These data are taken from a study of beta chain features in type 1 diabetes. Study-wide findings and caveats: In all four CD4+ subsets, TCRB CDR3 length was significantly, moderately reduced in type 1 diabetes.

The CDR3 spans 12 residues. Germline CDR1 reads SQVTM; CDR2 reads ANQGSEA. V was pared by 6 bases and J by 0 bases, with 8 bases between. Investigators reverse transcribed all isolated RNA, so they sequenced expressed TCRB transcripts. Sequencing used immunoSEQ multiplex PCR; TCRdb keeps in-frame clones, though not all of them. Of roughly 25,000 clones detected, roughly two thirds appear once; the ten largest clones hold approximately 2%. The V gene is TRBV29-1, the J gene TRBJ1-2; no firm D call. The material sequenced was Tregs from blood. The receptor was isolated from a woman between 40 and 50 years old in good health. CDR3 sequence: CSVLRANYGYTF. In DNA, the CDR3 is TGCAGCGTACTACGAGCTAACTATGGCTACACCTTC.